The clone carrying this T cell receptor beta chain occurred a few times. What it binds is not known. The sample is drawn from a study of Tregs in tolerant kidney transplant recipients. Study-wide points: Findings come from small patient numbers and require larger validation.

TCRdb keeps only in-frame clones here, not all; method: immunoSEQ multiplex PCR. The sample carries over 50,000 clones, 70% to 90% recorded once. Trimming took off 2 bases at V and 6 bases at J, with 13 bases between the two ends. There are 13 residues in the CDR3. Germline CDR1 SQVTM, CDR2 ANQGSEA. This TCR came from a human donor who received a combined kidney and bone marrow transplant. The sample was Tregs from blood, taken before the transplant. The V and J genes are TRBV29-1 and TRBJ1-2, with TRBD1 as a possible D gene (6 bases). The CDR3 protein is CSVEIGGEHGYTF. The CDR3 nucleotides read TGCAGCGTTGAAATAGGGGGAGAACATGGCTACACCTTC.